The 21 T cell receptor beta chains presented below share a single source sample, sequenced in a study of blood T cell repertoires in COVID-19. The assay was immunoSEQ multiplex PCR, and TCRdb's table has in-frame clones only and misses some. The data hold about 72,000 clones, with around four fifths observed a single time. Sequencing was performed on peripheral blood. The receptors shown here come from a woman older than 75 with acute or convalescent COVID-19.

The rearrangement uses TRBV6-5 and TRBJ2-1, with D perhaps TRBD1 (6 bases). Germline loops: CDR1 MNHEY, CDR2 SVGAGI. This CDR3 has 14 residues. Deletions cut 8 bases from V and 4 bases from J, with 15 bases between. CDR3 coding DNA: TGTGCCAGCCGAAAGGTAGGGGGATACAATGAGCAGTTCTTC. As protein: CASRKVGGYNEQFF.

In its sample, this clone was seen a few times. Other DNA sequences in the same sample also yield this CDR3. The chain uses TRBV27 and TRBJ2-5, with 9 bases identical to TRBD1. This CDR3 spans 14 amino acids. Germline trimming cut 5 bases from V and 4 bases from J; bases unmatched to any gene: 5. CDR1 is MNHEY and CDR2 is SMNVEV in the germline V gene (reference sequence). This chain's CDR3 is CASSLRDRVETQYF. CDR3 sequence (DNA): TGTGCCAGCAGTCTCCGGGACAGGGTAGAGACCCAGTACTTC.

This chain links TRBV11-2 with TRBJ1-1; D is unresolved. CDR3 length: 14 residues. The V end was cut by 5 bases, the J end by 0 bases, with 10 bases between. CDR1 is SGHAT, CDR2 FQNNGV, per germline. For the CDR3, the DNA is TGTGCCAGCAGCCCGCAGTACATGAACACTGAAGCTTTCTTT. Translating gives CASSPQYMNTEAFF.

The CDR3 region has the DNA TGTGCCACCCAGGGCGCCGGGGAGCTGTTTTTT. It yields the protein CATQGAGELFF. The rearrangement uses TRBV12-3 or TRBV12-4 and TRBJ2-2; a weak D match, TRBD1 (5 bases). V lost 10 bases to trimming and J lost 6 bases, with 9 bases between them. CDR3 length: 11 amino acids.

V gene TRBV15 combines with J gene TRBJ2-1, with D maybe TRBD2 (5 bases). V lost 1 base and J lost 6, with 13 bases in between. Germline V gene data show CDR1 as LNHNV and CDR2 as YYDKDF (reference sequence). The CDR3 runs 15 residues. The CDR3 here is CATSRGGVRVNEQFF. DNA for the CDR3: TGTGCCACCAGCAGAGGGGGAGTCCGAGTCAATGAGCAGTTCTTC.

The CDR3 sequence is CASSDGSKDNEQFF. In DNA form, the CDR3 reads TGTGCCAGCAGTGACGGGAGTAAGGACAATGAGCAGTTCTTC. The chain recombines TRBV6-4 with TRBJ2-1; D is perhaps TRBD2 (5 bases). The germline V gene encodes CDR1 MRHNA and CDR2 SNTAGT. This CDR3 spans 14 amino acids. Trimming stripped 2 bases from V and 5 bases from J, with 10 bases between.

Only a few counts were recorded for this clone. The rearrangement joins TRBV11-3 to TRBJ2-3, with TRBD1 identical over 9 bases. This CDR3 has 14 residues. V was clipped by 5 bases and J by 4 bases; unmatched bases: 4. Per germline, CDR1 SGHNT and CDR2 YENEEA. Written as DNA, the CDR3 is TGTGCCAGCAGCCAGAGACAGGGGGCAGATACGCAGTATTTT. The encoded protein is CASSQRQGADTQYF.

The chain is built from TRBV7-6 and TRBJ1-5; TRBD1 aligns across 9 bases. Looked up from germline, CDR1 is SGHVS and CDR2 is FNYEAQ. The trim removed 1 base at V and 7 bases at J, leaving 2 bases unmatched. The CDR3 covers 14 residues. CDR3 bases: TGTGCCAGCAGCTTAGGACAGGGGGACCAGCCCCAGCATTTT. As protein: CASSLGQGDQPQHF.

The table lists this clone with many counts. The chain uses TRBV6-6 and TRBJ1-5, with D possibly matching TRBD1 (6 bases). The V gene's germline CDR1 is MNHNY and CDR2 SVGAGI (reference sequence). V was shortened by 0 bases and J by 3 bases, with 12 bases between the two germline ends. The CDR3 runs to 16 residues. The DNA for the CDR3 is TGTGCCAGCAGTTACTCGAGCAGGGGAAACAATCAGCCCCAGCATTTT. It yields the protein CASSYSSRGNNQPQHF.

This clone was seen once. This sequence joins TRBV4-2 and TRBJ1-1, with 8 bases aligning to TRBD1. Trimming took 2 bases from V and 0 from J; bases not matched to a gene: 8. Germline-derived CDR1 and CDR2 are LGHNA and YNFKEQ. The CDR3 loop spans 17 amino acids. CDR3 in amino acids: CASSQPGGVFLNTEAFF. The CDR3, as DNA: TGTGCCAGCAGCCAACCAGGGGGCGTCTTCTTGAACACTGAAGCTTTCTTT.

The chain carries TRBV2 and TRBJ2-1; D call uncertain. The CDR3 has 12 residues. CDR1 SNHLY and CDR2 FYNNEI come from the germline V gene. V was cut by 0 bases and J by 10 bases, with 7 bases left in between. In nucleotides, the CDR3 is TGTGCCAGCAGTGAAGCGGCCCTGGAGCAGTTCTTC. Translation gives CASSEAALEQFF.

This clone was observed a single time. DNA of the CDR3: TGTGCCAGCAGCCGGTCCCGGGACAGGGTGGGTGGAAACACCATATATTTT. Its translation: CASSRSRDRVGGNTIYF. The rearrangement links TRBV3-1 (or the pseudogene TRBV3-2) to TRBJ1-3; 9 bases agree with TRBD1. Unmatched junction bases numbered 10, after V lost 4 bases and J lost 3 bases. Germline CDR1 and CDR2: LGHDT and YNNKEL (reference sequence). The CDR3 consists of 17 residues.

DNA of the CDR3: TGCGCCAGCAGCTTAGAGGGGGCCACAACTAATGAAAAACTGTTTTTT. It translates to CASSLEGATTNEKLFF. The chain couples TRBV5-1 to TRBJ1-4; 7 nucleotides align to TRBD1. The CDR3 spans 16 residues. Per the germline V gene, CDR1 is SGHRS and CDR2 is YFSETQ. V shed 2 bases, J shed 0 bases, and the junction held 4 bases outside the gene matches.

This clone was recorded only once. The chain is built from TRBV6-5 and TRBJ2-7; TRBD2 might be the D (6 bases). CDR3 size: 15 residues. V was shortened by 0 bases and J by 5 bases, with 14 bases between the two germline ends. Germline assignment: CDR1 MNHEY and CDR2 SVGAGI. CDR3 bases: TGTGCCAGCAGTTACTCGGATAGCGGAGGAAACGAGCAGTACTTC. Translation gives CASSYSDSGGNEQYF.

In DNA, the CDR3 is TGTGCCAGCAGTGAGGGTGGGAGGGCGAAAGAGACCCAGTACTTC. Its protein is CASSEGGRAKETQYF. V gene TRBV6-1 combines with J gene TRBJ2-5; 7 nucleotides align to TRBD2. This CDR3 is built from 15 residues. Germline trimming cut 3 bases from V and 3 bases from J; bases unmatched to any gene: 7. The germline gives CDR1 MNHNS, CDR2 SASEGT.

This clone was counted a single time. The CDR3 protein is CASSLNRYEAFF. CDR3 bases: TGTGCCAGCAGCCTAAACCGCTATGAAGCTTTCTTT. The chain has TRBV5-5 and TRBJ1-1; D is undetermined. The CDR3 length is 12 residues. CDR1 is SGHKS and CDR2 is YYEKEE in the germline V gene (reference sequence). V was shortened by 4 bases and J by 7 bases, with 11 bases between the two germline ends.

This clone came up a few times. The chain is built from TRBV30 and TRBJ1-5; weak D call: TRBD1 (6 bases). The V gene lost 0 bases and the J gene lost 4 bases, with 13 bases spanning the gap. The CDR3 spans 15 residues. CDR1 and CDR2 from the germline V gene are GTSNPN and SVGIG (reference sequence). CDR3 nucleotide sequence: TGTGCCTGGAGTGTAGCACAGGGAATGAATCAGCCCCAGCATTTT. Its translation: CAWSVAQGMNQPQHF.

This sequence joins TRBV5-1 and TRBJ2-4; TRBD2 matches at 13 bases. The CDR3 is 18 amino acids. Germline CDR1 reads SGHRS; CDR2 reads YFSETQ. Trimming cost V 2 bases and J 2 bases; bases outside gene matches: 7. This chain's CDR3 is CASSLLSGTSGTKNIQYF. In DNA, the CDR3 is TGCGCCAGCAGCTTACTCTCTGGGACTAGCGGGACCAAAAACATTCAGTACTTC.

The chain joins TRBV6-5 to TRBJ1-1, with D maybe TRBD1 (5 bases). CDR1 is MNHEY and CDR2 is SVGAGI in the germline V gene. V shed 2 bases and J shed 3 bases, with 10 bases lying between them. This CDR3 has 14 residues. The chain's CDR3 is CASSYRAGDTEAFF. Here the CDR3 DNA reads TGTGCCAGCAGTTACCGAGCGGGGGACACTGAAGCTTTCTTT.

The chain joins TRBV30 to TRBJ2-7; 12 bases match TRBD2. This CDR3 spans 14 amino acids. The germline CDR1 and CDR2 sequences are GTSNPN and SVGIG (reference sequence). Trimming took 5 bases from V and 5 from J; bases not matched to a gene: 7. CDR3 bases: TGTGCCTGGGGGCGACTAGCGGGAGTAAACGAGCAGTACTTC. Protein sequence: CAWGRLAGVNEQYF.

Only one count was recorded for this clone. This chain joins TRBV11-3 and TRBJ2-2; D remains unclear. This CDR3 has 15 amino acids. Trimming took off 0 bases at V and 4 bases at J, with 9 bases between the two ends. The germline V gene encodes CDR1 SGHNT and CDR2 YENEEA. The CDR3 DNA reads as TGTGCCAGCAGCTTAGAAACAGCCAGCACCGGGGAGCTGTTTTTT. Its translation: CASSLETASTGELFF.